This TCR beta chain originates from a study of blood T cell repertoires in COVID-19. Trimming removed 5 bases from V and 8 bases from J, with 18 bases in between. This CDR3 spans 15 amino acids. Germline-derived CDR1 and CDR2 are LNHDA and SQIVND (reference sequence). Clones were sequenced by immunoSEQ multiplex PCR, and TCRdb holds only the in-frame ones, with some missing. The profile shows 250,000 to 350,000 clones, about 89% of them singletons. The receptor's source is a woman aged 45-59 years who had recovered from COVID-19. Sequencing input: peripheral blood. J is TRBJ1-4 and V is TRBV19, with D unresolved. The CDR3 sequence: CASSVGRIRDEKLFF. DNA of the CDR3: TGTGCCAGTAGTGTGGGGAGGATTCGAGACGAAAAACTGTTTTTT.